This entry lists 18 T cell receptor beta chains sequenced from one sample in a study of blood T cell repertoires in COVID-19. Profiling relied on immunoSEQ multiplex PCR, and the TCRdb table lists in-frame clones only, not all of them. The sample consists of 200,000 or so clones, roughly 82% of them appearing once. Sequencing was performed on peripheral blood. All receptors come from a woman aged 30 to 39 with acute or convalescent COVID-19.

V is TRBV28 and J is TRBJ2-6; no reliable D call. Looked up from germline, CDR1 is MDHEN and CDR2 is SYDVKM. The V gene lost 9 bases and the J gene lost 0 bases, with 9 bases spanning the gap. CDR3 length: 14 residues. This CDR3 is CARADCSGANVLTF. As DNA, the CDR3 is TGTGCCAGAGCCGATTGCTCTGGGGCCAACGTCCTGACTTTC.

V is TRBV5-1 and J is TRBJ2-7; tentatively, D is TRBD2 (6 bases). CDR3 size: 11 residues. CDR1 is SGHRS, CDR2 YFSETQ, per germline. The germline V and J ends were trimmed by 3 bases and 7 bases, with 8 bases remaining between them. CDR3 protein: CASSSGGEQYF. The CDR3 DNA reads TGCGCCAGCAGCTCAGGAGGGGAGCAGTACTTC. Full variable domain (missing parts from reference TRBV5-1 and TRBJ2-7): KAGVTQTPRYLIKTRGQQVTLSCSPISGHRSVSWYQQTPGQGLQFLFEYFSETQRNKGNFPGRFSGRQFSNSRSEMNVSTLELGDSALYLCASSSGGEQYFGPGTRLTVT.

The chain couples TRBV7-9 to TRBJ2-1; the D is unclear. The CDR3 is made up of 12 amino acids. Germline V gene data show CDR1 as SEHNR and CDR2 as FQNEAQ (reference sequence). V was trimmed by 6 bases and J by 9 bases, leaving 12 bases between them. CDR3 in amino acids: CASSSPTPEQFF. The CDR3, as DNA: TGTGCCAGCAGTTCTCCGACACCTGAGCAGTTCTTC.

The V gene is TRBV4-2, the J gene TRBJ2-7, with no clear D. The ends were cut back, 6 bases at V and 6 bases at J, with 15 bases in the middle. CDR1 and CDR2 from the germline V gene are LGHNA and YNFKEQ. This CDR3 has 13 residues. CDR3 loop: CASSPTETTEQYF. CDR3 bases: TGTGCCAGCAGTCCCACCGAGACAACCGAGCAGTACTTC.

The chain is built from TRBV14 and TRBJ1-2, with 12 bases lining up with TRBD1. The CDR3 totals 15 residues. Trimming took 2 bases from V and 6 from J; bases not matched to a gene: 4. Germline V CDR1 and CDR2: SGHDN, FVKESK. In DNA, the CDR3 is TGTGCCAGCAGCCAAATGGGACAGGGGGCGGATGGCTACACCTTC. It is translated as CASSQMGQGADGYTF.

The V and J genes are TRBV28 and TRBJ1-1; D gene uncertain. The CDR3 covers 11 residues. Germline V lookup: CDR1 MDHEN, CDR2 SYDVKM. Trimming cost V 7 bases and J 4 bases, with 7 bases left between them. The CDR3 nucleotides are TGTGCCAGCAAGGGAGGCACTGAAGCTTTCTTT. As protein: CASKGGTEAFF.

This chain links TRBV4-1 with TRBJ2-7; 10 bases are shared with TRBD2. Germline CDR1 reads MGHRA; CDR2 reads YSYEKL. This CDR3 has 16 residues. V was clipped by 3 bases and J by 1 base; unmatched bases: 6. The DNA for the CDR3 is TGCGCCAGCAGCCACCAAGGACTAGCGGTTTCCTACGAGCAGTACTTC. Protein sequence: CASSHQGLAVSYEQYF.

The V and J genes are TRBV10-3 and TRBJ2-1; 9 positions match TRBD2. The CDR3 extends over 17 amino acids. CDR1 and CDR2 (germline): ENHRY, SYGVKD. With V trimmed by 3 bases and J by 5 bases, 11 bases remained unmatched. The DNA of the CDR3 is TGTGCCATCAGTGAATTTTTAGGCGGGAGGGAAGACAATGAGCAGTTCTTC. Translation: CAISEFLGGREDNEQFF.

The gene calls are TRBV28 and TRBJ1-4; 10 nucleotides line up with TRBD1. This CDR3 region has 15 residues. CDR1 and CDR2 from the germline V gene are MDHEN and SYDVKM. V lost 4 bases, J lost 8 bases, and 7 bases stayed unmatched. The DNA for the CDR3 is TGTGCCAGCAGTTCCTCCGGGACAGGGGCCGAAAAACTGTTTTTT. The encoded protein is CASSSSGTGAEKLFF.

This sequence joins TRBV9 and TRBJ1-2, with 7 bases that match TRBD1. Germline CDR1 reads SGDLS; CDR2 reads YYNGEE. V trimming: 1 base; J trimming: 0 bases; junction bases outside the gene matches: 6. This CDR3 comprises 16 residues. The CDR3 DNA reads TGTGCCAGCAGCGTATTTGACAGGGTATCTAACTATGGCTACACCTTC. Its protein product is CASSVFDRVSNYGYTF.

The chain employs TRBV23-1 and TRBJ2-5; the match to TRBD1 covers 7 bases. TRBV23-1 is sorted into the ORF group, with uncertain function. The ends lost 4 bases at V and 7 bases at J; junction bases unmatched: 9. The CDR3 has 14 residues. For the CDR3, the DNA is TGCGCCAGCAGTCCCTTGACAGGGAAGGGGACCCAGTACTTC. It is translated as CASSPLTGKGTQYF.

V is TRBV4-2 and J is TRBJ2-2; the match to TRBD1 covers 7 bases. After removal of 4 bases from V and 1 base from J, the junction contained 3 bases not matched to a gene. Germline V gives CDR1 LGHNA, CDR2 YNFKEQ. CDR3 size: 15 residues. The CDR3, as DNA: TGTGCCAGCAGCCGAGGACAGGAGAACACCGGGGAGCTGTTTTTT. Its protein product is CASSRGQENTGELFF.

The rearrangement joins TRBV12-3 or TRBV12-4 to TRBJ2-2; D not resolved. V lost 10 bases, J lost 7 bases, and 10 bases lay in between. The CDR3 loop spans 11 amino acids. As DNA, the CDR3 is TGTGCCATACCTTCGGGCGGGGAGCTGTTTTTT. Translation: CAIPSGGELFF.

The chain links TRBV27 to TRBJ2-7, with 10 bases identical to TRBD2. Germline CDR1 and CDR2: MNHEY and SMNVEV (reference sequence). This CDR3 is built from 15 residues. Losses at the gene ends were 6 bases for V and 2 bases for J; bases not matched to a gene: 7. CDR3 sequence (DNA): TGTGCCAGCAGGATTCAAGCGGGAGGGACCTACGAGCAGTACTTC. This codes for CASRIQAGGTYEQYF.

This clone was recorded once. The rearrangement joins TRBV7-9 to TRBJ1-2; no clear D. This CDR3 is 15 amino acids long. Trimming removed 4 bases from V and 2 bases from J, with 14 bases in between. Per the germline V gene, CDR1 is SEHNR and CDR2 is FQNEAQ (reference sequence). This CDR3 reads CASSSAGLPNYGYTF. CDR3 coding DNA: TGTGCCAGCAGCTCCGCAGGCCTACCCAACTATGGCTACACCTTC.

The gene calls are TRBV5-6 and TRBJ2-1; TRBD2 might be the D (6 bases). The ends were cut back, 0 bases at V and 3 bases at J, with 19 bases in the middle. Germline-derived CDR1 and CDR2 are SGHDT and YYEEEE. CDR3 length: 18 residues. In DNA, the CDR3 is TGTGCCAGCAGCTTGGAAGGGGCGGCGGGGCCCTTCTACAATGAGCAGTTCTTC. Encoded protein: CASSLEGAAGPFYNEQFF.

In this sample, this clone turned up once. CDR3 DNA: TGCAGTGCCCACGTCCGGTATGGCTACACCTTC. It yields the protein CSAHVRYGYTF. The rearrangement uses TRBV20-1 and TRBJ1-2; D is unresolved. Trimming shortened V by 6 bases and J by 5 bases, and 10 bases separated the two germline ends. This CDR3 contains 11 residues. In germline, CDR1 is DFQATT, CDR2 SNEGSKA (reference sequence).

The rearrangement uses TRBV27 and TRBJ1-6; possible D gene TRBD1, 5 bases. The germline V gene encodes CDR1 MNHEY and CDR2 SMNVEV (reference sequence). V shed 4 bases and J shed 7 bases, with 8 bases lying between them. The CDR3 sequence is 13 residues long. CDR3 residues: CASSWGGNSPLHF. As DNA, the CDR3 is TGTGCCAGCAGTTGGGGGGGAAATTCACCCCTCCACTTT.